These 28 T cell receptor beta chains were sequenced from one sample in a study of cytomegalovirus exposure and HLA in healthy donors (dated by TCRdb to the late 2010s). Library construction relied on the immunoSEQ multiplex PCR assay. Here the immuneACCESS table is served through TCRdb, limited to in-frame sequences with V and J called. Missing clones are a known gap in these copies; in checked studies unresolved V genes cover under half, and the rest lacks a known reason. The sample table shows a few hundred thousand clones, and approximately 86% are seen once. The top ten clonotypes cover around 0.88% of the sample. The sequenced sample was PBMCs. These receptors were collected from a man younger than 40 in good health and CMV-seronegative.

As concerns this clone: The junction departs from the called germline gene at one end, perhaps through a read error. The chain links TRBV19 to TRBJ1-1; TRBD1 matches at 8 bases. From germline, CDR1 is LNHDA and CDR2 SQIVND (reference sequence). This CDR3 spans 13 amino acids. The CDR3 loop is CVGQGAKWTEAFF. The CDR3 DNA reads TGCGTTGGACAGGGAGCAAAGTGGACTGAAGCTTTCTTT.

The J gene is TRBJ1-1, the V gene TRBV27, with D maybe TRBD1 (5 bases). The ends were cut back, 0 bases at V and 6 bases at J, with 8 bases in the middle. Per germline, CDR1 MNHEY and CDR2 SMNVEV (reference sequence). CDR3 size: 13 residues. The CDR3 DNA reads TGTGCCAGCAGTTTATCACGGGGGGCTGAAGCTTTCTTT. The encoded protein is CASSLSRGAEAFF.

The chain couples TRBV30 to TRBJ2-3; TRBD2 aligns across 7 bases. Germline V gene sequence: CDR1 GTSNPN, CDR2 SVGIG (reference sequence). Trimming at V came to 3 bases and at J to 3 bases, leaving 9 bases not matched to a gene. CDR3 length: 15 residues. The CDR3 reads CAWRGLSGVTDTQYF. For the CDR3, the DNA is TGTGCCTGGAGGGGGTTAAGCGGGGTTACAGATACGCAGTATTTT. Variable domain in full (rest from reference TRBV30 and TRBJ2-3): SQTIHQWPATLVQPVGSPLSLECTVEGTSNPNLYWYRQAAGRGLQLLFYSVGIGQISSEVPQNLSASRPQDRQFILSSKKLLLSDSGFYLCAWRGLSGVTDTQYFGPGTRLTVL.

The J gene is TRBJ2-7, the V gene TRBV2; 9 nucleotides align to TRBD1. CDR1 and CDR2 from the germline V gene are SNHLY and FYNNEI. The V and J ends lost 3 bases and 4 bases, in that order; junction bases with no gene match: 4. The CDR3 is 14 amino acids. CDR3 amino acids: CASSEGTGTYEQYF. The DNA of the CDR3 is TGTGCCAGCAGTGAGGGGACAGGGACGTACGAGCAGTACTTC.

The chain combines TRBV9 with TRBJ2-1, with 12 bases fitting TRBD2. There are 15 residues in the CDR3. The V gene's germline CDR1 is SGDLS and CDR2 YYNGEE. With V trimmed by 1 base and J by 8 bases, 4 bases remained unmatched. The CDR3 coding sequence is TGTGCCAGCAGCGTACTAGCGGGGGGGACATATGAGCAGTTCTTC. It codes for CASSVLAGGTYEQFF.

This sequence joins TRBV4-2 and TRBJ2-7; the D gene is possibly TRBD1 (5 bases). V was cut by 1 base and J by 3 bases, with 10 bases left in between. The V gene's germline CDR1 is LGHNA and CDR2 YNFKEQ. This CDR3 is 14 amino acids long. In DNA form, the CDR3 reads TGTGCCAGCAGCCAAGGGACAAGGGACTACGAGCAGTACTTC. It translates to CASSQGTRDYEQYF.

V is TRBV5-1 and J is TRBJ1-1; TRBD1 matches at 9 bases. CDR3 length equals 17 residues. Trimming cost V 1 base and J 7 bases; bases outside gene matches: 14. Germline CDR1 is SGHRS and CDR2 is YFSETQ. The CDR3 nucleotides read TGCGCCAGCAGCTTGCGCGGACAGGGGAGTATCGTAGGTGAAGCTTTCTTT. This translates into CASSLRGQGSIVGEAFF. The whole variable domain, filled in from reference TRBV5-1 and TRBJ1-1, reads KAGVTQTPRYLIKTRGQQVTLSCSPISGHRSVSWYQQTPGQGLQFLFEYFSETQRNKGNFPGRFSGRQFSNSRSEMNVSTLELGDSALYLCASSLRGQGSIVGEAFFGQGTRLTVV.

This chain joins TRBV28 and TRBJ2-3; 10 bases match TRBD1. Unmatched junction bases numbered 8, after V lost 3 bases and J lost 8 bases. This CDR3 contains 15 residues. Per germline, CDR1 MDHEN and CDR2 SYDVKM. CDR3 coding DNA: TGTGCCAGCAGTTTCCGGGACAGGGGTTTGGGTACGCAGTATTTT. Its translation is CASSFRDRGLGTQYF.

This chain connects TRBV19 to TRBJ1-1, with D possibly TRBD1 on 6 matching bases. Trimming removed 4 bases at V and 6 bases at J, with 21 bases between. The CDR3 extends over 16 amino acids. Germline V lookup: CDR1 LNHDA, CDR2 SQIVND (reference sequence). The DNA for the CDR3 is TGTGCCAGTAGTACCTCACGGGGGGCCTCCTTGGCTGAAGCTTTCTTT. Protein sequence: CASSTSRGASLAEAFF.

The chain links TRBV6-5 to TRBJ2-7; 8 bases map to TRBD2. The CDR3 is made up of 16 amino acids. The germline gives CDR1 MNHEY, CDR2 SVGAGI. The ends lost 0 bases at V and 9 bases at J; junction bases unmatched: 13. CDR3 loop: CASSYSGRGGSPGQYF. The CDR3 DNA reads as TGTGCCAGCAGTTACTCCGGACGGGGGGGTTCACCCGGGCAGTACTTC.

In nucleotides, the CDR3 is TGCGCCAGCAGTGAGTCGGTCAGGGTTGTAGATACGCAGTATTTT. This encodes CASSESVRVVDTQYF. This chain uses TRBV10-2 with TRBJ2-3, with D maybe TRBD1 (5 bases). The germline gives CDR1 WSHSY, CDR2 SAAADI. Trimming cost V 0 bases and J 5 bases, with 12 bases left between them. The CDR3 runs to 15 residues.

This clone has only a few counts. The CDR3 DNA reads as TGTGCCAGCAGCTTAGAGATGCGGAGTGGCTACACCTTC. The encoded protein is CASSLEMRSGYTF. The chain links TRBV7-9 to TRBJ1-2; no clear D. This CDR3 has 13 residues. The V gene's germline CDR1 is SEHNR and CDR2 FQNEAQ (reference sequence). Trimming removed 1 base from V and 7 bases from J, with 10 bases in between.

The CDR3 nucleotides are TGCGCCAGCAGCCAAGATTCGGGTCCACTCTCCTACAATGAGCAGTTCTTC. Translating gives CASSQDSGPLSYNEQFF. The V and J genes are TRBV4-1 and TRBJ2-1, with D unresolved. This CDR3 contains 17 residues. Trimming removed 0 bases from V and 0 bases from J, with 12 bases in between. Germline CDR1 and CDR2: MGHRA and YSYEKL.

On this clone itself: The sample holds other DNA sequences that translate to the same CDR3. The chain joins TRBV6-5 to TRBJ1-1; 7 positions agree with TRBD1. V shed 7 bases, J shed 1 base, and the junction held 3 bases outside the gene matches. In germline, CDR1 is MNHEY, CDR2 SVGAGI. The CDR3 sequence is 13 residues long. The CDR3 coding sequence is TGTGCCAGCACAGGGGGTTCGAACACTGAAGCTTTCTTT. Amino acid sequence: CASTGGSNTEAFF.

CDR3 sequence: CASSLAGNSYGYTF. In DNA, the CDR3 is TGCGCCAGCAGCTTGGCCGGGAACAGCTATGGCTACACCTTC. The chain recombines TRBV5-1 with TRBJ1-2; D ambiguous. Germline V gives CDR1 SGHRS, CDR2 YFSETQ. The V and J ends lost 0 bases and 4 bases respectively, with 10 bases between them. The CDR3 is made up of 14 amino acids.

This clone occurred a few times. The genes are TRBV28 and TRBJ1-5; D might be TRBD1 (5 bases). Deletions cut 5 bases from V and 6 bases from J, with 11 bases between. CDR1 is MDHEN, CDR2 SYDVKM, per germline. CDR3 size: 13 residues. The CDR3 DNA reads TGTGCCAGCAGTATAGGGGTTCTTCAGCCCCAGCATTTT. Its protein is CASSIGVLQPQHF.

The V gene is TRBV6-1, the J gene TRBJ1-1, with D possibly being TRBD1 (5 bases). The ends were cut back, 3 bases at V and 1 base at J, with 12 bases in the middle. The germline V gene encodes CDR1 MNHNS and CDR2 SASEGT. This CDR3 has 15 residues. In DNA form, the CDR3 reads TGTGCCAGCAGTGATGCAGGGCAAACGAACACTGAAGCTTTCTTT. Protein product: CASSDAGQTNTEAFF.

The V call is TRBV15, the J call TRBJ2-7; 8 nucleotides line up with TRBD1. The CDR3 is 15 amino acids. The V gene end was trimmed by 7 bases and the J gene end by 2 bases; junction bases not matched to a gene: 10. Per the germline V gene, CDR1 is LNHNV and CDR2 is YYDKDF (reference sequence). The CDR3 reads CATNKGTGLTYEQYF. In DNA, the CDR3 is TGTGCCACCAACAAGGGGACAGGACTGACCTACGAGCAGTACTTC.

The sample holds one count of this clone. The V gene is TRBV14, the J gene TRBJ2-7; the D is unclear. The CDR3 covers 15 residues. Germline CDR1 and CDR2: SGHDN and FVKESK. V was trimmed by 4 bases and J by 2 bases, leaving 15 bases between them. Written as DNA, the CDR3 is TGTGCCAGCAGCCGCGAAATCGGCGGCACCTACGAGCAGTACTTC. Residues: CASSREIGGTYEQYF. Looking up the rest from reference TRBV14 and TRBJ2-7 gives the full variable domain: EAGVTQFPSHSVIEKGQTVTLRCDPISGHDNLYWYRRVMGKEIKFLLHFVKESKQDESGMPNNRFLAERTGGTYSTLKVQPAELEDSGVYFCASSREIGGTYEQYFGPGTRLTVT.

The V and J genes are TRBV6-6 and TRBJ2-5, with a weak D call TRBD1 (6 bases). Trimming left V 6 bases short and J 2 bases short, with 10 bases between. The CDR3 is 13 residues long. Germline CDR1 is MNHNY and CDR2 is SVGAGI (reference sequence). The CDR3: CASRLQGQETQYF. In DNA form, the CDR3 reads TGTGCCAGCAGACTACAGGGTCAAGAGACCCAGTACTTC.

This chain connects TRBV27 to TRBJ1-5; 8 bases match TRBD1. CDR1 is MNHEY and CDR2 is SMNVEV in the germline V gene (reference sequence). The junction had 7 bases not matched to a gene; V was cut back by 3 bases and J by 6 bases. The CDR3 is made up of 15 amino acids. CDR3 sequence (DNA): TGTGCCAGCAGTTTGTCGGGACAGGCGGCTCAGCCCCAGCATTTT. Residues: CASSLSGQAAQPQHF.

The DNA of the CDR3 is TGTGCCAGCAGCGGCAGCGTTAATTCACCCCTCCACTTT. It yields the protein CASSGSVNSPLHF. V usage is TRBV6-5 and J usage is TRBJ1-6; D gene ambiguous. The CDR3 totals 13 residues. The ends were cut back, 6 bases at V and 6 bases at J, with 9 bases in the middle. Germline V gene data show CDR1 as MNHEY and CDR2 as SVGAGI.

The chain has TRBV2 and TRBJ2-7, with 9 bases identical to TRBD1. Germline V gene data show CDR1 as SNHLY and CDR2 as FYNNEI. CDR3 size: 14 residues. After removal of 5 bases from V and 3 bases from J, the junction contained 5 bases not matched to a gene. CDR3 nucleotides: TGTGCCAGCAGTCAACAGGGGGCGCACTACGAGCAGTACTTC. The encoded protein is CASSQQGAHYEQYF.

V gene TRBV7-9 combines with J gene TRBJ1-2, with 7 bases identical to TRBD1. Germline loops: CDR1 SEHNR, CDR2 FQNEAQ (reference sequence). Trimming at V came to 0 bases and at J to 3 bases, leaving 1 base not matched to a gene. This CDR3 is 14 amino acids long. The CDR3 is CASSLAQGDYGYTF. The CDR3 DNA reads TGTGCCAGCAGCTTAGCGCAGGGGGACTATGGCTACACCTTC.

The V gene is TRBV6-5, the J gene TRBJ1-5; 8 bases match TRBD1. CDR3 length: 13 residues. Germline lookup yields CDR1 MNHEY and CDR2 SVGAGI. The junction had 4 bases not matched to a gene; V was cut back by 6 bases and J by 6 bases. This chain's CDR3 is CASRDRESQPQHF. The CDR3 nucleotides read TGTGCCAGCAGGGACAGGGAGAGTCAGCCCCAGCATTTT.

The V and J genes are TRBV25-1 and TRBJ2-3; TRBD1 aligns across 7 bases. The germline V gene encodes CDR1 MGHDK and CDR2 SYGVNS. The CDR3 spans 14 residues. Trimming took 2 bases from V and 6 from J; bases not matched to a gene: 5. The CDR3 spells CASSELQGVDTQYF. The CDR3 DNA reads TGTGCCAGCAGTGAACTGCAGGGGGTGGATACGCAGTATTTT.

V is TRBV2 and J is TRBJ2-3; TRBD1 might be the D (7 bases). CDR3 length: 17 residues. Per germline, CDR1 SNHLY and CDR2 FYNNEI. The germline V and J ends were trimmed by 3 bases and 0 bases, with 16 bases remaining between them. CDR3 amino acids: CASSERDSRPSTDTQYF. DNA for the CDR3: TGTGCCAGCAGTGAGCGGGACAGCAGACCTAGCACAGATACGCAGTATTTT.

The table lists this clone with a count of one. The J gene is TRBJ2-1, the V gene TRBV5-1; 7 bases align to TRBD2. Germline values: CDR1 SGHRS, CDR2 YFSETQ. The CDR3 consists of 14 residues. J gave up 7 bases and V 0 bases, and 4 bases lay outside the gene matches. DNA of the CDR3: TGCGCCAGCAGCTTGGATCGGACTAGAAATGAGCAGTTCTTC. This encodes CASSLDRTRNEQFF.